Each of the 14 T cell receptor beta chains below was sequenced from the same sample in a study of shared clonotypes between healthy human individuals. TCRdb's table, derived via immunoSEQ multiplex PCR, lists solely in-frame clones and lacks some. The sample has hundreds of thousands of clones, roughly 72% seen once. Sequenced input: PBMCs. The receptor set was obtained from a woman aged 35 to 49 in good health. Some clones in this sample may be carry-over from other donors' samples.

This chain joins TRBV27 and TRBJ1-2; 7 bases are shared with TRBD1. J was trimmed by 4 bases and V by 2 bases; bases with no gene match: 1. The CDR3 extends over 13 amino acids. Germline V gene lookup returns CDR1 MNHEY and CDR2 SMNVEV (reference sequence). The CDR3 protein is CASSLTGAYGYTF. CDR3 in DNA: TGTGCCAGCAGTTTAACAGGGGCCTATGGCTACACCTTC.

Details on this clone: Sequence at one end of the junction differs from germline and may be a read error. The V gene is TRBV14, the J gene TRBJ2-2; perhaps TRBD2 as D (5 bases). The CDR3 has 13 amino acids. CDR1 and CDR2 from the germline V gene are SGHDN and FVKESK. The CDR3 nucleotides read TGTGCCAGCAGCCAGTTCCTTACCGGGGAGCTGTCTTTT. Translation gives CASSQFLTGELSF.

V and J are TRBV6-1 and TRBJ2-7; 8 nucleotides line up with TRBD1. J gave up 3 bases and V 3 bases, and 10 bases lay outside the gene matches. The germline gives CDR1 MNHNS, CDR2 SASEGT. The CDR3 totals 16 residues. The CDR3 DNA is TGTGCCAGCAGTGACGGACAGGGCCCTAAGCTCTACGAGCAGTACTTC. Encoded protein: CASSDGQGPKLYEQYF.

The V and J genes are TRBV2 and TRBJ2-7, with 11 bases lining up with TRBD2. Germline-derived CDR1 and CDR2 are SNHLY and FYNNEI. The CDR3 loop spans 18 amino acids. V lost 6 bases and J lost 0; bases outside the gene matches: 13. This chain's CDR3 is CASRAGTSGPGTSYEQYF. The DNA for the CDR3 is TGTGCCAGCAGGGCCGGGACTAGCGGACCTGGGACCTCCTACGAGCAGTACTTC. Full variable domain (missing parts from reference TRBV2 and TRBJ2-7): EPEVTQTPSHQVTQMGQEVILRCVPISNHLYFYWYRQILGQKVEFLVSFYNNEISEKSEIFDDQFSVERPDGSNFTLKIRSTKLEDSAMYFCASRAGTSGPGTSYEQYFGPGTRLTVT.

CDR3 sequence reads: CSVEGPAGLNEQFF. For the CDR3, the DNA is TGCAGCGTTGAAGGCCCAGCCGGCCTCAATGAGCAGTTCTTC. V is TRBV29-1 and J is TRBJ2-1; D ambiguous. The V end lost 1 base, the J end lost 6 bases, and 13 bases lay between the germline ends. The germline V gene has CDR1 SQVTM and CDR2 ANQGSEA. This CDR3 region has 14 residues.

A note on this clone: Other DNA sequences in this sample translate to the same CDR3. The chain recombines TRBV30 with TRBJ1-1; 8 bases match TRBD1. Per germline, CDR1 GTSNPN and CDR2 SVGIG (reference sequence). Trimming cost V 4 bases and J 4 bases; bases outside gene matches: 2. This CDR3 region has 12 residues. The CDR3 DNA sequence: TGTGCCTGGATTACAGGGGGCACTGAAGCTTTCTTT. Translated, it gives CAWITGGTEAFF.

The CDR3 reads CASSLLTGGMRGTQYF. The CDR3 DNA reads as TGTGCCAGCAGCTTACTAACAGGGGGCATGCGGGGTACGCAGTATTTT. J is TRBJ2-3 and V is TRBV11-1; 9 nucleotides align to TRBD1. V was clipped by 2 bases and J by 8 bases; unmatched bases: 11. The CDR3 runs to 16 residues. The germline CDR1 and CDR2 sequences are SGHAT and FQDESV (reference sequence).

Regarding this clone: The same CDR3 can be traced to other DNA sequences in this sample. The V gene is TRBV30, the J gene TRBJ2-5; D is ambiguous. The CDR3 covers 11 residues. The V end lost 0 bases, the J end lost 5 bases, and 4 bases lay between the germline ends. Germline loops: CDR1 GTSNPN, CDR2 SVGIG (reference sequence). The chain's CDR3 is CAWSVGETQYF. CDR3 nucleotides: TGTGCCTGGAGTGTGGGTGAGACCCAGTACTTC.

The chain combines TRBV19 with TRBJ2-7; 10 nucleotides agree with TRBD2. CDR1 and CDR2 (germline): LNHDA, SQIVND (reference sequence). V shed 1 base and J 4 bases; nucleotides not matched to a gene: 4. The CDR3 spans 15 residues. Here the CDR3 reads CASSIGTSGKYEQYF. The CDR3 DNA reads TGTGCCAGTAGTATAGGCACTAGCGGGAAATACGAGCAGTACTTC.

In this sample, this clone turned up once. The V and J genes are TRBV6-1 and TRBJ1-4, with no clear D. V gave up 5 bases and J gave up 6 bases, with 7 bases separating them. The CDR3 is made up of 12 amino acids. From germline, CDR1 is MNHNS and CDR2 SASEGT. The CDR3 DNA is TGTGCCAGCAGTTGGAGGCATGAAAAACTGTTTTTT. The encoded protein is CASSWRHEKLFF.

V and J are TRBV11-2 and TRBJ1-6; D is unclear. CDR1 and CDR2 from the germline V gene are SGHAT and FQNNGV. The CDR3 extends over 16 amino acids. Trimming shortened V by 3 bases and J by 3 bases, and 12 bases separated the two germline ends. The DNA for the CDR3 is TGTGCCAGCAGCTTTCCCGGCGGCGGCTATAATTCACCCCTCCACTTT. Translating gives CASSFPGGGYNSPLHF.

The V call is TRBV5-1, the J call TRBJ2-7; TRBD2 is a possible D gene (5 bases). The V end lost 2 bases, the J end lost 2 bases, and 8 bases lay between the germline ends. The CDR3 is made up of 13 amino acids. Germline V CDR1 and CDR2: SGHRS, YFSETQ. The chain's CDR3 is CASSLPGTYEQYF. DNA for the CDR3: TGCGCCAGCAGCTTACCGGGGACCTACGAGCAGTACTTC.

Concerning this clone: This is likely an artifact of a read error, given a far larger clone one base away. The chain is built from TRBV6-6 and TRBJ2-2, with D perhaps assigned TRBD1 or TRBD2 (5 bases each). V lost 7 bases and J lost 3, with 12 bases in between. The CDR3 length is 14 residues. Germline V lookup: CDR1 MNHNY, CDR2 SVGAGI (reference sequence). The CDR3 sequence is CASMSGTDTGELFF. The CDR3 DNA sequence: TGTGCCAGCATGTCAGGGACGGACACCGGGGAGCTGTTTTTT.

This clone was seen once. The chain carries TRBV29-1 and TRBJ1-2; 9 bases are shared with TRBD1. Germline assignment: CDR1 SQVTM and CDR2 ANQGSEA. The CDR3 sequence is 12 residues long. The CDR3 sequence: CRAGQGNYGYTF. CDR3 coding DNA: TGCAGAGCTGGACAGGGGAACTATGGCTACACCTTC.